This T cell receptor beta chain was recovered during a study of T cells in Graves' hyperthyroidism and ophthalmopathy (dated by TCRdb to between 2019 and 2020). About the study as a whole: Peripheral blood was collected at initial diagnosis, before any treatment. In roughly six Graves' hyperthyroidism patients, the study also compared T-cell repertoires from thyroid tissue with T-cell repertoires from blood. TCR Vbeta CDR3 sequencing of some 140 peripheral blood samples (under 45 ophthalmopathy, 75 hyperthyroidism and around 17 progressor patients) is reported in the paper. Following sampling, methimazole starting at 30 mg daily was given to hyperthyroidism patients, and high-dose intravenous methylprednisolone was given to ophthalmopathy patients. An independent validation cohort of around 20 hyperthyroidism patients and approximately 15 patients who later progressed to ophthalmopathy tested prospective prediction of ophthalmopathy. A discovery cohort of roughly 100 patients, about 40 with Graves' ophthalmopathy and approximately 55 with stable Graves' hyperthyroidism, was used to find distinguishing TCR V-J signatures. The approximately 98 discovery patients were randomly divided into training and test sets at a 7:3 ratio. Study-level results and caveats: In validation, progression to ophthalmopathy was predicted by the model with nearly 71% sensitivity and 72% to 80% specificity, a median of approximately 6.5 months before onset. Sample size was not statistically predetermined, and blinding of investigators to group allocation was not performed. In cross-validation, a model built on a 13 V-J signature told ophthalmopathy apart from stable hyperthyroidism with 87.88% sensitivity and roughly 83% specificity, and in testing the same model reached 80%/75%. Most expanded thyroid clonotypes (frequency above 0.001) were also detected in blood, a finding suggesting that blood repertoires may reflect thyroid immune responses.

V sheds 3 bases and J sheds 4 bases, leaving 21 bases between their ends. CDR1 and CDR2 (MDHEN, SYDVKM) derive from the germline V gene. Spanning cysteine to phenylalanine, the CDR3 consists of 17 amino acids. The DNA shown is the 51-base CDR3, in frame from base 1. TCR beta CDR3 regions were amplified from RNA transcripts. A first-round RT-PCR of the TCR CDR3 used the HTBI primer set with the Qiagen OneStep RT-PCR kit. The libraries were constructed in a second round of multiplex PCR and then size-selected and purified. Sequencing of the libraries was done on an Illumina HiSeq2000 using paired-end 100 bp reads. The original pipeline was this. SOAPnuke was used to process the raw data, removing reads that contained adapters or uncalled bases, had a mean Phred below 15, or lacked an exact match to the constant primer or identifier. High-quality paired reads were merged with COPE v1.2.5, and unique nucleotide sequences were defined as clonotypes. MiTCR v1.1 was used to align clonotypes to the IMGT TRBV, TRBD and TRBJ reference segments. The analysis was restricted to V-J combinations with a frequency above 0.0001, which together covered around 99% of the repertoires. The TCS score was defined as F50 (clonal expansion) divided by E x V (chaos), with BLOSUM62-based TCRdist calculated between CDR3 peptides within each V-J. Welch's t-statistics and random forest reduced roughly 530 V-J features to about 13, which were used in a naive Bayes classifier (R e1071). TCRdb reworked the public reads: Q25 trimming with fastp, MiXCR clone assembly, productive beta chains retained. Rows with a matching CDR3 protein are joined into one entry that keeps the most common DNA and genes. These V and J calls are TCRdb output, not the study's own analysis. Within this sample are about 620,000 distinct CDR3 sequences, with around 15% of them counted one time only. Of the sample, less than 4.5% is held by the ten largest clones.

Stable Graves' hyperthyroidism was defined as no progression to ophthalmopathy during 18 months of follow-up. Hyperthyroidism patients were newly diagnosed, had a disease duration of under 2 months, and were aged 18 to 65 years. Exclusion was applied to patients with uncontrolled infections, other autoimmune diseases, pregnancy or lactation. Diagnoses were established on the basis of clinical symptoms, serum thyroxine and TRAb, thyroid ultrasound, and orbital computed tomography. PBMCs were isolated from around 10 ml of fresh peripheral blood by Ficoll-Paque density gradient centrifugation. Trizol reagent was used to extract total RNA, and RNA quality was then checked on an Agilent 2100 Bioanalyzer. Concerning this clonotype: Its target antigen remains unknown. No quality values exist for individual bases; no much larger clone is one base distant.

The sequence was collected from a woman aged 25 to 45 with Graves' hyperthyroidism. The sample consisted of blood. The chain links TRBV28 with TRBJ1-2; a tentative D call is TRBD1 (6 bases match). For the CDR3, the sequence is CASSFEQGLLPFYGYTF. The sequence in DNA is TGTGCCAGCAGTTTTGAACAGGGATTATTGCCCTTCTATGGCTACACCTTC.